These 24 T cell receptor beta chains originate from one sample sequenced in a study of shared clonotypes between healthy human individuals (TCRdb year 2020). The library relied on the immunoSEQ multiplex PCR assay. Not all clones reach the TCRdb copy of this immuneACCESS table, which keeps in-frame sequences only. Checked studies attribute under half of the gap to unresolved V genes and leave the rest unexplained. Within this sample are some 790,000 clones, with 55% to 80% of them counted one time only. The top ten clones comprise more than 1.5% of the sample. Source material: memory CD4+ T cells sorted from blood. According to the study, the label for this sample's cell subset or site signals: CD45RA-negative fraction. These receptors came from a woman aged 30 to 39 in good health.

The chain is built from TRBV7-2 and TRBJ2-3, with TRBD2 matching over 7 bases. V dropped 4 bases and J dropped 2; count of bases not matched to a gene: 3. This CDR3 has 14 residues. Germline CDR1 is SGHTA and CDR2 is FQGNSA. The CDR3 coding sequence is TGTGCCAGCAGCTCGCAGCGGGACACAGATACGCAGTATTTT. Amino acid sequence: CASSSQRDTDTQYF.

Points on this clone: Other DNA variants within this sample encode the same CDR3. This rearrangement joins TRBV28 to TRBJ1-2; 8 positions match TRBD1. Per germline, CDR1 MDHEN and CDR2 SYDVKM. The CDR3 sequence is 15 residues long. J gave up 2 bases and V 2 bases, and 4 bases lay outside the gene matches. The CDR3 protein is CASSLPRGLNYGYTF. The CDR3 bases are TGTGCCAGCAGTTTACCCAGGGGGCTGAACTATGGCTACACCTTC.

The table lists this clone with a count of one. The CDR3 coding sequence is TGTGCCAGCAGCTTAGATAGGACGGATGGCTACACCTTC. Amino acids: CASSLDRTDGYTF. The J gene is TRBJ1-2, the V gene TRBV7-2; D is ambiguous. The CDR3 sequence is 13 residues long. CDR1 and CDR2 from the germline V gene are SGHTA and FQGNSA. V was clipped by 1 base and J by 6 bases, with 9 bases between them.

This chain links TRBV5-1 with TRBJ2-5, with D perhaps TRBD1 or TRBD2 (5 bases each). Germline CDR1 SGHRS, CDR2 YFSETQ. The germline V and J ends were trimmed by 4 bases and 6 bases, with 16 bases remaining between them. The CDR3 consists of 14 residues. CDR3 nucleotides: TGCGCCAGCAGCCCAGGGACCGAGCAACAGACCCAGTACTTC. Residues: CASSPGTEQQTQYF. The entire variable domain, with the rest obtained from reference TRBV5-1 and TRBJ2-5, is as follows: KAGVTQTPRYLIKTRGQQVTLSCSPISGHRSVSWYQQTPGQGLQFLFEYFSETQRNKGNFPGRFSGRQFSNSRSEMNVSTLELGDSALYLCASSPGTEQQTQYFGPGTRLLVL.

The gene calls are TRBV2 and TRBJ1-1; a possible D gene is TRBD1 (6 bases). The CDR3 totals 15 residues. V was shortened by 7 bases and J by 0 bases, with 15 bases between the two germline ends. Germline CDR1 and CDR2: SNHLY and FYNNEI. The DNA for the CDR3 is TGTGCCAGCAACCCCCAGGGGCCGATGAACACTGAAGCTTTCTTT. Protein sequence: CASNPQGPMNTEAFF. Filled out from reference TRBV2 and TRBJ1-1, the complete variable domain reads EPEVTQTPSHQVTQMGQEVILRCVPISNHLYFYWYRQILGQKVEFLVSFYNNEISEKSEIFDDQFSVERPDGSNFTLKIRSTKLEDSAMYFCASNPQGPMNTEAFFGQGTRLTVV.

This rearrangement joins TRBV11-3 to TRBJ2-7, with D possibly being TRBD2 (5 bases). This CDR3 has 13 residues. CDR1 is SGHNT, CDR2 YENEEA, per germline. V was shortened by 5 bases and J by 3 bases, with 11 bases between the two germline ends. The CDR3 coding sequence is TGTGCCAGCAGCCGGGGATCGAACTACGAGCAGTACTTC. It codes for CASSRGSNYEQYF.

This clone was detected only once. The same CDR3 can be traced to other DNA sequences in this sample. The chain uses TRBV2 and TRBJ2-7; D uncertain. CDR3 size: 10 residues. V gave up 6 bases and J gave up 4 bases, with 4 bases separating them. CDR1 SNHLY and CDR2 FYNNEI come from the germline V gene. CDR3 sequence reads: CASRRYEQYF. In DNA form, the CDR3 reads TGTGCCAGCAGGAGGTACGAGCAGTACTTC.

The chain uses TRBV27 and TRBJ2-7; perhaps TRBD1 as D (6 bases). Germline CDR1 MNHEY, CDR2 SMNVEV (reference sequence). Deletions cut 5 bases from V and 4 bases from J, with 18 bases between. The CDR3 consists of 15 residues. CDR3 in DNA: TGTGCCAGCAGTCCACAACCCGGGACAAATTACGAGCAGTACTTC. The encoded protein is CASSPQPGTNYEQYF.

The chain joins TRBV5-1 to TRBJ1-1, with a possible D match to TRBD1 (6 bases). Per the germline V gene, CDR1 is SGHRS and CDR2 is YFSETQ. V was trimmed by 5 bases and J by 0 bases, leaving 14 bases between them. The CDR3 length is 15 residues. CDR3 sequence reads: CASRLQGPMNTEAFF. The CDR3 region has the DNA TGCGCCAGCAGGTTACAGGGACCAATGAACACTGAAGCTTTCTTT.

The chain links TRBV11-3 to TRBJ2-1; tentative D call: TRBD1 (5 bases). Germline V gene sequence: CDR1 SGHNT, CDR2 YENEEA. Trimming took off 4 bases at V and 4 bases at J, with 11 bases between the two ends. The length of the CDR3 is 14 residues. The CDR3 DNA sequence: TGTGCCAGCAGCTATTCTCAGGGATACAATGAGCAGTTCTTC. It encodes CASSYSQGYNEQFF.

V gene TRBV6-6 combines with J gene TRBJ1-5; no reliable D call. Trimming took off 8 bases at V and 7 bases at J, with 24 bases between the two ends. Germline V gives CDR1 MNHNY, CDR2 SVGAGI (reference sequence). The CDR3 covers 16 residues. DNA for the CDR3: TGTGCCAGCTCTCCGGGCGCGGGGAGACGAGGACAGCCCCAGCATTTT. It yields the protein CASSPGAGRRGQPQHF.

This clone was picked up many times. The chain joins TRBV7-2 to TRBJ2-1; 14 nucleotides match TRBD2. Trimming at V came to 3 bases and at J to 15 bases, leaving 10 bases not matched to a gene. The CDR3 length is 15 residues. Germline CDR1 and CDR2: SGHTA and FQGNSA. CDR3 protein: CASSFTGLAGEGWFF. The CDR3 region has the DNA TGTGCCAGCAGCTTTACGGGACTAGCGGGAGAGGGGTGGTTCTTC.

The V gene is TRBV27, the J gene TRBJ2-3; the D gene is possibly TRBD1 (5 bases). The V end was cut by 5 bases, the J end by 3 bases, with 24 bases between. There are 18 residues in the CDR3. CDR1 is MNHEY and CDR2 is SMNVEV in the germline V gene (reference sequence). The CDR3 is CASSQTLHQGTATDTQYF. In DNA form, the CDR3 reads TGTGCCAGCAGTCAAACCTTACATCAGGGAACCGCGACAGATACGCAGTATTTT.

As for this clone: Other nucleotide sequences in the sample specify the same CDR3. V and J are TRBV19 and TRBJ2-7; D is unresolved. The V gene lost 7 bases and the J gene lost 2 bases, with 12 bases spanning the gap. The CDR3 totals 13 residues. Germline CDR1 reads LNHDA; CDR2 reads SQIVND (reference sequence). The CDR3 nucleotides read TGTGCCAGTAAAAGGGATGGGACCTACGAGCAGTACTTC. It translates to CASKRDGTYEQYF. The variable domain in full, with the rest retrieved from reference TRBV19 and TRBJ2-7, is DGGITQSPKYLFRKEGQNVTLSCEQNLNHDAMYWYRQDPGQGLRLIYYSQIVNDFQKGDIAEGYSVSREKKESFPLTVTSAQKNPTAFYLCASKRDGTYEQYFGPGTRLTVT.

This clone has a handful of counts. J is TRBJ2-2 and V is TRBV6-6, with 11 bases identical to TRBD1. Losses at the gene ends were 5 bases for V and 6 bases for J; bases not matched to a gene: 5. Germline CDR1 and CDR2: MNHNY and SVGAGI (reference sequence). The CDR3 is 15 amino acids. CDR3 in amino acids: CASSPGQGAAGELFF. Written as DNA, the CDR3 is TGTGCCAGCAGTCCCGGACAGGGGGCCGCCGGGGAGCTGTTTTTT.

This clone was recorded a few times. This may be a read error: a much more frequent sequence differs by one nucleotide. The sample contains more than one DNA sequence encoding this CDR3. This chain uses TRBV28 with TRBJ1-4; no reliable D call. The CDR3 is 13 amino acids. The germline gives CDR1 MDHEN, CDR2 SYDVKM. The V and J ends lost 6 bases and 0 bases respectively, with 5 bases between them. The CDR3 bases are TGTGCCAGCAGCCGAACAACTAATGAAAAACTGTTTTTT. Its translation: CASSRTTNEKLFF.

This CDR3 is CASSSRSYGYTF. DNA for the CDR3: TGTGCCAGCAGCTCACGATCATATGGCTACACCTTC. The V gene is TRBV7-9, the J gene TRBJ1-2; D is uncertain. CDR3 length: 12 amino acids. The V end was cut by 4 bases, the J end by 5 bases, with 8 bases between. Per germline, CDR1 SEHNR and CDR2 FQNEAQ (reference sequence).

This rearrangement joins TRBV5-1 to TRBJ2-3; perhaps TRBD1 as D (6 bases). Germline CDR1 is SGHRS and CDR2 is YFSETQ. V was cut by 2 bases and J by 0 bases, with 16 bases left in between. The CDR3 runs 17 residues. In DNA, the CDR3 is TGCGCCAGCAGCTTTACAGGGCAGGCTTCGAGCACAGATACGCAGTATTTT. It yields the protein CASSFTGQASSTDTQYF.

To note about this clone: A read error may be the cause here, since a much bigger clone is one base away. This rearrangement joins TRBV28 to TRBJ1-2; D is ambiguous. Per germline, CDR1 MDHEN and CDR2 SYDVKM. V was pared by 1 base and J by 0 bases, with 3 bases between. The CDR3 is made up of 13 amino acids. The CDR3 region has the DNA TGTGCCAGCAGTTTATCCGCTAACTATGGCTACACCTTC. Translated, it gives CASSLSANYGYTF.

This clone was seen more than once but under ten times. J is TRBJ2-2 and V is TRBV21-1; TRBD2 was called by the table and not checked on the DNA. TRBV21-1 constitutes a pseudogene. CDR3 length: 18 amino acids. The CDR3 here is CASSKARRLAGHTGELFF. In DNA, the CDR3 is TGTGCCAGCAGCAAAGCAAGGCGGCTAGCGGGCCACACCGGGGAGCTGTTTTTT.

The V and J genes are TRBV15 and TRBJ2-7; D gene ambiguous. From germline, CDR1 is LNHNV and CDR2 YYDKDF (reference sequence). The CDR3 is 14 residues long. Trimming pared 0 bases from V and 3 bases from J, leaving 9 bases between. CDR3 bases: TGTGCCACCAGCAGAGATGGCAGAAACTACGAGCAGTACTTC. It encodes CATSRDGRNYEQYF.

This sequence joins TRBV6-1 and TRBJ2-3, with TRBD2 as a possible D gene (6 bases). The CDR3 totals 16 residues. V was pared by 4 bases and J by 0 bases, with 14 bases between. The V gene's germline CDR1 is MNHNS and CDR2 SASEGT. CDR3 residues: CASSVQLALSTDTQYF. The CDR3 DNA reads as TGTGCCAGCAGTGTCCAGCTAGCGCTCAGCACAGATACGCAGTATTTT.

The chain carries TRBV10-1 and TRBJ2-2; maybe TRBD2 (5 bases). Trimming removed 3 bases at V and 2 bases at J, with 10 bases between. Looked up from germline, CDR1 is WNHNN and CDR2 is SYGVQD (reference sequence). The CDR3 contains 15 residues. The CDR3 DNA sequence: TGCGCCAGCAGTGATCCCGGGAACAACACCGGGGAGCTGTTTTTT. Its translation: CASSDPGNNTGELFF.

The chain recombines TRBV18 with TRBJ1-5, with TRBD1 matching 7 bases. The germline V gene has CDR1 KGHSH and CDR2 LQKENI. V lost 8 bases and J lost 7; bases outside the gene matches: 11. The CDR3 consists of 14 residues. In DNA form, the CDR3 reads TGTGCCAGCCGTGCGTCCCAGGGGGGGCAGCCCCAGCATTTT. The encoded protein is CASRASQGGQPQHF.